This T cell receptor beta chain was profiled in a study of blood T cell repertoires in COVID-19 (dated by TCRdb to about 2020). With respect to the entire study: Collaborator samples came from the United States, Italy and Spain and covered acute and convalescent phases of COVID-19. The dataset comprised deeply sampled blood TCRbeta repertoires from subjects exposed to, actively infected with, or recovered from COVID-19. Sample metadata almost always included a de-identified subject ID, COVID-19 status, age in years and sex. HLA class I and class II types, where available, came from metadata supplied by the sample provider rather than from assay-based typing. A freely available public database, intended as a resource for researchers studying the immune response to SARS-CoV-2, is where the repertoires were released. The prospective study material was composed of cDNA or gDNA derived from T cells, B-cell-depleted T cells, or PBMCs. Samples were obtained from the ongoing ImmuneRACE study (first 160 participants) and from approximately 1,200 subjects provided by 6 global collaborators.

The investigation overall reported the following: The quantity of clinical and demographic metadata differed by source and by participant and was supplied without curation.

TCRbeta CDR3 regions were amplified from genomic DNA by means of the immunoSEQ Assay, a bias-controlled multiplex PCR. The original methods were these. Within the assay, amplification of reference gene primers was used to estimate how many nucleated cells each sample contained. To quantify the absolute abundance of each unique TCRbeta CDR3 rearrangement, sequence reads were collapsed and filtered. For each sample, productive Simpson clonality was calculated as the square root of Simpson's diversity index over productive rearrangements. Sourced from immuneACCESS, this table was stored by TCRdb with only in-frame sequences that have V and J called. A share of the clones is absent; for the studies checked, an unresolved V gene accounts for under half, and the remainder has no known explanation. That table furnishes V, J and clone size, whereas the DNA furnished D and trimming. Across this sample there are a few hundred thousand clones, with 85% seen only once. The top ten clonotypes cover 2% to 3% of the sample.

As concerns this clone: Its antigen is unknown. No base qualities exist here, and no much larger clone lies one base off it.

In the prospective study, participants were 18 to 89 years old, resided in 25 or so geographic areas of the United States, and were enrolled through a virtual design. In the prospective study, cohorts were assigned on the basis of participant-reported clinical history obtained from a screening survey and a study questionnaire. ImmuneRACE Cohort 3 recovered participants were defined by two consecutive negative NP/OP PCR tests, healthcare professional clearance, or symptom resolution. Mobile phlebotomists in the prospective study collected whole blood, serum and a nasopharyngeal or oropharyngeal swab from every participant. Additional blood draws and questionnaires over a roughly two-month period could optionally be provided by prospective study participants. Prospective study blood samples were shipped either frozen or at room temperature before DNA extraction. There are 15 amino acids in the CDR3, from cysteine to phenylalanine inclusive. CDR3 DNA is the only sequence kept; it has 45 bases, read in frame from the first base. CDR1 and CDR2, per the germline V gene, are SGHRS and YFSETQ. The V and J ends are trimmed by 0 bases and 2 bases, leaving 10 bases between them.

The TCR originated in a woman between 45 and 65 years old who had recovered from COVID-19. The rearrangement joined TRBV5-1 to TRBJ2-3; possibly the D gene is TRBD1, per 6 matching bases. Sequences were obtained from PBMCs or T cells enriched from blood (not recorded which). Here is the DNA: TGCGCCAGCAGCTTGGAGGACAGTTACACAGATACGCAGTATTTT. Its amino acids are CASSLEDSYTDTQYF.